One and the same sample provided the 24 T cell receptor beta chains below, sequenced in a study of blood T cell repertoires in COVID-19. Sequenced by immunoSEQ multiplex PCR; TCRdb stores in-frame clones only, minus some. This repertoire shows 90,000 to 120,000 clones, over 60% found once; its top ten account for about 4.5%. The specimen sequenced was peripheral blood. These receptors all stem from a man in his sixties or seventies with acute or convalescent COVID-19.

V usage is TRBV10-3 and J usage is TRBJ2-7; maybe TRBD2 (6 bases). The CDR3 is made up of 14 amino acids. Trimming stripped 6 bases from V and 1 base from J, with 13 bases between. CDR1 and CDR2 from the germline V gene are ENHRY and SYGVKD. DNA for the CDR3: TGTGCCATCAGCCCTCCCGGGACTTCCTACGAGCAGTACTTC. Residues: CAISPPGTSYEQYF.

The genes are TRBV6-4 and TRBJ1-6; 10 bases align to TRBD1. Germline V gene data show CDR1 as MRHNA and CDR2 as SNTAGT. The CDR3 spans 13 residues. V dropped 5 bases and J dropped 10; count of bases not matched to a gene: 2. CDR3 residues: CASSRTGGSPLHF. The CDR3 DNA reads TGTGCCAGCAGTAGGACAGGGGGATCACCCCTCCACTTT.

V and J are TRBV30 and TRBJ2-2; 7 bases line up with TRBD1. CDR1 and CDR2 from the germline V gene are GTSNPN and SVGIG (reference sequence). The CDR3 totals 15 residues. V gave up 4 bases and J gave up 7 bases; unmatched junction bases: 12. CDR3 DNA sequence: TGTGCCTGGACCCCCGAGGGGGCCCGGAACGGGGAGCTGTTTTTT. Its translation is CAWTPEGARNGELFF.

A single count supports this clone. The V call is TRBV7-2, the J call TRBJ2-1, with 8 bases matching TRBD2. V shed 1 base, J shed 2 bases, and the junction held 7 bases outside the gene matches. This CDR3 contains 17 residues. Germline assignment: CDR1 SGHTA and CDR2 FQGNSA. CDR3 amino acids: CASSLEPGGGPYNEQFF. CDR3 nucleotide sequence: TGTGCCAGCAGCTTAGAGCCCGGCGGGGGGCCCTACAATGAGCAGTTCTTC.

The J gene is TRBJ2-2, the V gene TRBV10-1, with D possibly TRBD1 on 5 matching bases. Germline lookup yields CDR1 WNHNN and CDR2 SYGVQD (reference sequence). The CDR3 has 13 residues. The V end lost 6 bases, the J end lost 7 bases, and 12 bases lay between the germline ends. CDR3 DNA sequence: TGCGCCAGCAGCCCTGGGGCCGGCGGGGAGCTGTTTTTT. This sequence encodes CASSPGAGGELFF.

The V gene is TRBV7-3, the J gene TRBJ2-1; TRBD2 agrees at 10 bases. In germline, CDR1 is SGHTA, CDR2 FQGTGA. This CDR3 is 17 amino acids long. Germline trimming cut 0 bases from V and 3 bases from J; bases unmatched to any gene: 5. The CDR3 DNA sequence: TGTGCCAGCAGCTTAACGGATAGCGGGGGGCTCTACAATGAGCAGTTCTTC. Its protein is CASSLTDSGGLYNEQFF. Full variable domain (remainder filled in from reference TRBV7-3 and TRBJ2-1): GAGVSQTPSNKVTEKGKYVELRCDPISGHTALYWYRQSLGQGPEFLIYFQGTGAADDSGLPNDRFFAVRPEGSVSTLKIQRTERGDSAVYLCASSLTDSGGLYNEQFFGPGTRLTVL.

The chain has TRBV9 and TRBJ1-4, with D perhaps matching TRBD1 (6 bases). CDR3 size: 16 residues. The V end was cut by 0 bases, the J end by 0 bases, with 9 bases between. Germline V gene data show CDR1 as SGDLS and CDR2 as YYNGEE. The DNA for the CDR3 is TGTGCCAGCAGCGTAGGAGGGGGAGCAACTAATGAAAAACTGTTTTTT. Protein product: CASSVGGGATNEKLFF.

The chain has TRBV15 and TRBJ2-6, with D perhaps TRBD1 (6 bases). This CDR3 is built from 17 residues. The V and J ends lost 5 bases and 4 bases respectively, with 18 bases between them. From germline, CDR1 is LNHNV and CDR2 YYDKDF (reference sequence). The CDR3 here is CATSLAGTKTGANVLTF. As DNA, the CDR3 is TGTGCCACCAGCCTTGCCGGGACAAAAACGGGGGCCAACGTCCTGACTTTC.

The chain employs TRBV11-1 and TRBJ2-3; D may be TRBD2 (5 bases). The germline CDR1 and CDR2 sequences are SGHAT and FQDESV (reference sequence). V was pared by 3 bases and J by 2 bases, with 12 bases between. The CDR3 length is 15 residues. CDR3 region: CASSLASGPTDTQYF. In DNA, the CDR3 is TGTGCCAGCAGCTTGGCCAGCGGACCCACAGATACGCAGTATTTT.

The chain has TRBV6-5 and TRBJ1-4; no firm D call. Germline CDR1 is MNHEY and CDR2 is SVGAGI. The CDR3 runs 16 residues. Trimming removed 0 bases at V and 2 bases at J, with 10 bases between. In DNA form, the CDR3 reads TGTGCCAGCAGTTACTCTCCCGCGCCGACTAATGAAAAACTGTTTTTT. Its translation: CASSYSPAPTNEKLFF.

The chain couples TRBV5-1 to TRBJ1-4; the D gene is possibly TRBD1 (6 bases). This CDR3 has 15 amino acids. Deletions cut 4 bases from V and 3 bases from J, with 13 bases between. Germline V lookup: CDR1 SGHRS, CDR2 YFSETQ. In DNA form, the CDR3 reads TGCGCCAGCAGCCTGGCTAGGACAGCTAATGAAAAACTGTTTTTT. It specifies CASSLARTANEKLFF. Looking up the rest from reference TRBV5-1 and TRBJ1-4 gives the full variable domain: KAGVTQTPRYLIKTRGQQVTLSCSPISGHRSVSWYQQTPGQGLQFLFEYFSETQRNKGNFPGRFSGRQFSNSRSEMNVSTLELGDSALYLCASSLARTANEKLFFGSGTQLSVL.

This chain links TRBV19 with TRBJ2-2; D is perhaps TRBD1 (6 bases). Germline V gene sequence: CDR1 LNHDA, CDR2 SQIVND (reference sequence). Trimming took off 8 bases at V and 4 bases at J, with 14 bases between the two ends. This CDR3 spans 14 amino acids. CDR3 amino acids: CASHNQGTTGELFF. The CDR3, as DNA: TGTGCCAGTCACAACCAGGGGACCACCGGGGAGCTGTTTTTT.

J is TRBJ2-1 and V is TRBV7-8; TRBD2 matches at 14 bases. The V gene's germline CDR1 is SGHVS and CDR2 FQNEAQ. The CDR3 is made up of 17 amino acids. Unmatched junction bases numbered 6, after V lost 5 bases and J lost 3 bases. CDR3 coding DNA: TGTGCCAGCAGCAACGGACTAGCGGGGGGCCTCTACAATGAGCAGTTCTTC. It codes for CASSNGLAGGLYNEQFF.

The rearrangement joins TRBV4-2 to TRBJ2-5; D uncertain. The V gene's germline CDR1 is LGHNA and CDR2 YNFKEQ. V was shortened by 0 bases and J by 7 bases, with 18 bases between the two germline ends. This CDR3 is 16 amino acids long. CDR3 in amino acids: CASSQDLMGRVGTQYF. DNA for the CDR3: TGTGCCAGCAGCCAAGATTTAATGGGTCGGGTGGGGACCCAGTACTTC.

CDR3 bases: TGCGCCAGCAGAGACCCGGGACAGGGGAACGGTGGCTACACCTTC. Translation: CASRDPGQGNGGYTF. The V call is TRBV10-2, the J call TRBJ1-2, with 10 bases that match TRBD1. Trimming at V came to 6 bases and at J to 7 bases, leaving 11 bases not matched to a gene. CDR1 and CDR2 (germline): WSHSY, SAAADI. The CDR3 has 15 amino acids.

This chain joins TRBV4-2 and TRBJ1-5; 8 bases map to TRBD1. Per germline, CDR1 LGHNA and CDR2 YNFKEQ. CDR3 size: 15 residues. Trimming took 2 bases from V and 2 from J; bases not matched to a gene: 2. For the CDR3, the DNA is TGTGCCAGCAGCCAAAACAGGGGGGGCAATCAGCCCCAGCATTTT. This encodes CASSQNRGGNQPQHF.

V usage is TRBV3-1 (or the pseudogene TRBV3-2) and J usage is TRBJ2-7; tentatively, D is TRBD1 (6 bases). CDR1 and CDR2 from the germline V gene are LGHDT and YNNKEL (reference sequence). V lost 0 bases and J 0 bases, leaving 21 bases between the germline ends. This CDR3 contains 19 residues. CDR3 bases: TGTGCCAGCAGCCAAGATCAATTCGGTTGGCAGGGGTCCTCCTACGAGCAGTACTTC. This gives the protein CASSQDQFGWQGSSYEQYF.

The chain couples TRBV4-1 to TRBJ2-4; tentative D call: TRBD1 (6 bases). Germline CDR1 and CDR2: MGHRA and YSYEKL. CDR3 length equals 15 residues. The V end lost 1 base, the J end lost 4 bases, and 11 bases lay between the germline ends. CDR3 in DNA: TGCGCCAGCAGCCAAGCCGGGACACTTAAAAACATTCAGTACTTC. Encoded protein: CASSQAGTLKNIQYF.

This chain links TRBV6-5 with TRBJ2-3, with a tentative D call TRBD1 (5 bases). The CDR3 length is 14 residues. Germline CDR1 MNHEY, CDR2 SVGAGI. The germline V and J ends were trimmed by 2 bases and 11 bases, with 17 bases remaining between them. This CDR3 is CASSYVSSPRGQYF. As DNA, the CDR3 is TGTGCCAGCAGTTACGTTAGCAGCCCAAGGGGGCAGTATTTT.

V and J are TRBV19 and TRBJ1-1, with TRBD1 matching 7 bases. There are 15 residues in the CDR3. The germline gives CDR1 LNHDA, CDR2 SQIVND (reference sequence). After removal of 7 bases from V and 4 bases from J, the junction contained 12 bases not matched to a gene. The CDR3 coding sequence is TGTGCCAGTAAAGACCCTCAGGGGGTTATCACTGAAGCTTTCTTT. This encodes CASKDPQGVITEAFF. The variable domain in full, completed from reference TRBV19 and TRBJ1-1, reads DGGITQSPKYLFRKEGQNVTLSCEQNLNHDAMYWYRQDPGQGLRLIYYSQIVNDFQKGDIAEGYSVSREKKESFPLTVTSAQKNPTAFYLCASKDPQGVITEAFFGQGTRLTVV.

The rearrangement uses TRBV7-2 and TRBJ1-6, with D possibly being TRBD1 (6 bases). CDR3 length equals 16 residues. V was cut by 2 bases and J by 5 bases, with 13 bases left in between. Per germline, CDR1 SGHTA and CDR2 FQGNSA. For the CDR3, the DNA is TGTGCCAGCAGCTTAAGGGGGTCAGCTAATAATTCACCCCTCCACTTT. This encodes CASSLRGSANNSPLHF. Drawing the rest from reference TRBV7-2 and TRBJ1-6, the complete variable domain is GAGVSQSPSNKVTEKGKDVELRCDPISGHTALYWYRQSLGQGLEFLIYFQGNSAPDKSGLPSDRFSAERTGGSVSTLTIQRTQQEDSAVYLCASSLRGSANNSPLHFGNGTRLTVT.

This clone was counted a single time. V usage is TRBV5-1 and J usage is TRBJ2-7; 8 bases are shared with TRBD1. This CDR3 is 15 amino acids long. Germline loops: CDR1 SGHRS, CDR2 YFSETQ. The V and J ends lost 4 bases and 3 bases, in that order; junction bases with no gene match: 9. The CDR3 DNA is TGCGCCAGCAGCCCCGGGACAGGAAACCTCTACGAGCAGTACTTC. It specifies CASSPGTGNLYEQYF.

The CDR3 region is CASSPRGGTVNTEAFF. Here the CDR3 DNA reads TGTGCCAGCAGCCCCCGAGGAGGGACAGTGAACACTGAAGCTTTCTTT. The J gene is TRBJ1-1, the V gene TRBV9, with TRBD1 matching 7 bases. V lost 4 bases to trimming and J lost 0 bases; unmatched junction nucleotides: 9. The CDR3 totals 16 residues. CDR1 and CDR2 from the germline V gene are SGDLS and YYNGEE.

The chain employs TRBV12-3 or TRBV12-4 and TRBJ1-1; D is undetermined. The CDR3 totals 13 residues. V lost 3 bases and J 3 bases, leaving 8 bases between the germline ends. The CDR3 nucleotides are TGTGCCAGCAGTTTTGTCGAGGACACTGAAGCTTTCTTT. As protein: CASSFVEDTEAFF.